Shown below are 9 T cell receptor beta chains from a single sample sequenced in a study of blood T cell repertoires in COVID-19 (dated by TCRdb to 2019 to 2021). Libraries were constructed by the immunoSEQ multiplex PCR assay. TCRdb's version of the immuneACCESS table is confined to in-frame rearrangements and falls short of the full clone set. An unresolved V gene accounts for under half of the shortfall where checked; the remainder is of unknown origin. Present in this sample are roughly 160,000 clones, 85% of which were seen just once. Jointly, the top ten make up approximately 8.2% of the sample. Sequenced material: peripheral blood. These receptors were obtained from a woman older than 75 with COVID-19, enrolled during active disease.

This clone was counted a few times. The gene calls are TRBV19 and TRBJ1-3; D remains ambiguous. The germline V and J ends were trimmed by 6 bases and 0 bases, with 9 bases remaining between them. The V gene's germline CDR1 is LNHDA and CDR2 SQIVND (reference sequence). The CDR3 runs to 14 residues. The CDR3 nucleotides are TGTGCCAGTAGCATCCAACTCTCTGGAAACACCATATATTTT. Amino acids: CASSIQLSGNTIYF.

As regards this clone: This same CDR3 is encoded by further DNA sequences in the sample. The J gene is TRBJ1-5, the V gene TRBV4-1; perhaps TRBD1 as D (5 bases). Looked up from germline, CDR1 is MGHRA and CDR2 is YSYEKL. The CDR3 loop spans 13 amino acids. V gave up 1 base and J gave up 7 bases, with 8 bases separating them. As DNA, the CDR3 is TGCGCCAGCAGCCAAGTCGGGGGACAGCCCCAGCATTTT. It translates to CASSQVGGQPQHF.

This chain joins TRBV5-5 and TRBJ2-1, with D perhaps TRBD1 (6 bases). CDR1 is SGHKS, CDR2 YYEKEE, per germline (reference sequence). The CDR3 is 14 amino acids. Trimming shortened V by 2 bases and J by 12 bases, and 18 bases separated the two germline ends. CDR3 DNA: TGTGCCAGCAGCTTAGGCAGGGGCTCCCCCGGGCAGTTCTTC. It yields the protein CASSLGRGSPGQFF.

The J gene is TRBJ1-6, the V gene TRBV5-6; 8 positions match TRBD1. Germline V gene lookup returns CDR1 SGHDT and CDR2 YYEEEE. V was clipped by 4 bases and J by 12 bases; unmatched bases: 9. CDR3 length equals 14 residues. CDR3 in amino acids: CASSATGGSGPLHF. CDR3 DNA: TGTGCCAGCAGCGCTACAGGGGGAAGCGGACCCCTCCACTTT.

The gene calls are TRBV3-1 (or the pseudogene TRBV3-2) and TRBJ1-3; weak D call: TRBD1 (6 bases). This CDR3 contains 16 residues. CDR1 and CDR2 (germline): LGHDT, YNNKEL (reference sequence). V was shortened by 4 bases and J by 2 bases, with 15 bases between the two germline ends. The CDR3 DNA follows: TGTGCCAGCAGCCCCACAGGGCTCCGGCCTGGAAACACCATATATTTT. It is translated as CASSPTGLRPGNTIYF.

Written as DNA, the CDR3 is TGTGCCAGCTCAATCAGCGGGAGTCCGGGCAGCAATCAGCCCCAGCATTTT. Residues: CASSISGSPGSNQPQHF. V usage is TRBV18 and J usage is TRBJ1-5; no firm D call. The CDR3 runs 17 residues. Germline assignment: CDR1 KGHSH and CDR2 LQKENI. Deletions cut 5 bases from V and 1 base from J, with 18 bases between.

This clone was recorded once. The CDR3 coding sequence is TGTGCCATCAGTGTCCAGGGAGGGTCTGGAAACACCATATATTTT. Translation gives CAISVQGGSGNTIYF. The J gene is TRBJ1-3, the V gene TRBV10-3; possibly TRBD1 for D (5 bases). Germline V CDR1 and CDR2: ENHRY, SYGVKD. This CDR3 spans 15 amino acids. Between the trimmed V and J ends, which lost 4 bases and 1 base, there was a span of 11 bases.

V gene TRBV2 combines with J gene TRBJ1-5; maybe TRBD1 (6 bases). Trimming left V 3 bases short and J 4 bases short, with 19 bases between. In germline, CDR1 is SNHLY, CDR2 FYNNEI. The CDR3 covers 17 residues. For the CDR3, the DNA is TGTGCCAGCAGTGATGGGGGGGCTCCCTGGCGAAATCAGCCCCAGCATTTT. This codes for CASSDGGAPWRNQPQHF.

The rearrangement joins TRBV5-1 to TRBJ1-1; 9 bases agree with TRBD1. The CDR3 spans 17 residues. The junction had 9 bases not matched to a gene; V was cut back by 2 bases and J by 1 base. Germline V gene sequence: CDR1 SGHRS, CDR2 YFSETQ. CDR3 nucleotide sequence: TGCGCCAGCAGCTTCCGGGACAGGGCCGGGCGGAACACTGAAGCTTTCTTT. Its protein is CASSFRDRAGRNTEAFF.